This TCR beta chain was sequenced for a study of blood T cell repertoires in COVID-19. The study recruited exposed participants who had met a COVID-19 case within 2 weeks before entry. Methods used by the authors: Researchers report that nucleated cell counts were estimated from reference gene primer amplification. Here immunoSEQ multiplex PCR was the method, and the copy in TCRdb shows in-frame clones only, minus some. From that table come the V and J calls and clone size; the DNA was used to work out D and trimming. The table includes 150,000 to 200,000 clones, 70% to 80% detected once. Trimming cost V 4 bases and J 3 bases, with 14 bases left between them. Per germline, CDR1 SGHNT and CDR2 YYREEE (reference sequence). This CDR3 is built from 14 residues.

This receptor was obtained from a man in his sixties who had been exposed to COVID-19. The sequencing sample was made of PBMCs or T cells enriched from blood (not recorded which). This sequence joins TRBV5-4 and TRBJ2-7; D is unclear. The CDR3 spells CASSPATVGYEQYF. CDR3 coding DNA: TGTGCCAGCAGCCCCGCAACAGTGGGCTACGAGCAGTACTTC.